A selection of T cell receptor beta chains follows, all from one sample in a study of blood T cell repertoires in COVID-19. Data came from immunoSEQ multiplex PCR; TCRdb stores just in-frame clones and leaves some out. The sample carries over 600,000 clones, 85% to 90% recorded once. The sample consisted of peripheral blood. Source of these receptors: a young woman with acute or convalescent COVID-19. Each CDR3 is given with its conserved first and last residue. A D gene is named only where the DNA matches it firmly. Clone size is given for some rows only: seen once, a few or many times, or a class if the clone is expanded.

V	J	D	size	DNA	CDR3
TRBV10-3	TRBJ1-2	TRBD1	.	TGTGCCATCAAATCCCAACAGGGGGATGGCTACACCTTC	CAIKSQQGDGYTF
TRBV7-8	TRBJ1-4	.	.	TGTGCCAGCAGCTCCCCCTTGGAGGCAACTAATGAAAAACTGTTTTTT	CASSSPLEATNEKLFF
TRBV7-3	TRBJ1-2	.	.	TGTGCCAGCAGCCTCATGGGTGAGGGTGGCTACACCTTC	CASSLMGEGGYTF
TRBV7-6	TRBJ1-3	.	.	TGTGCCAGCAGCGCCGCGGGGGGGGCGATATACTCTGGAAACACCATATATTTT	CASSAAGGAIYSGNTIYF
TRBV15	TRBJ1-2	.	.	TGTGCCACCAGCAGAGGCCGGGGATCGGTATATGGCTACACCTTC	CATSRGRGSVYGYTF
TRBV14	TRBJ2-3	TRBD1	.	TGTGCCAGCAGCCAAGATAGAGGGGGCCCAGATACGCAGTATTTT	CASSQDRGGPDTQYF
TRBV19	TRBJ1-1	.	.	TGTGCCAGTAGTGAAACTACACCCAACACTGAAGCTTTCTTT	CASSETTPNTEAFF
TRBV6-6	TRBJ1-5	TRBD1	once	TGTGCCAGCAGTCCGGGACAGGGACTAAGCGGGGTCCATCAGCCCCAGCATTTT	CASSPGQGLSGVHQPQHF
TRBV7-2	TRBJ1-6	.	.	TGTGCCAGCAGCTTCGGCAGGGGAAATTCACCCCTCCACTTT	CASSFGRGNSPLHF
TRBV28	TRBJ1-5	TRBD1	.	TGTGCCAGCAGTCCCGGGACAGAGAGCAATCAGCCCCAGCATTTT	CASSPGTESNQPQHF
TRBV27	TRBJ2-3	.	.	TGTGCCAGCAGGACGGGGGATACGCAGTATTTT	CASRTGDTQYF
TRBV4-2	TRBJ1-1	TRBD1	few	TGTGCCAGCACAAGACAGGGCATGAACACTGAAGCTTTCTTT	CASTRQGMNTEAFF
TRBV3-1/TRBV3-2	TRBJ1-2	.	.	TGTGCCAGCAGCCAAGAGTATCGGGGTTTTGGCTACACCTTC	CASSQEYRGFGYTF
TRBV19	TRBJ1-4	TRBD1	.	TGTGCCAGTTCGGGACAGGGGGCCCCAAAACTGTTTTTT	CASSGQGAPKLFF
TRBV20-1	TRBJ1-1	.	.	TGCAGTGCTGGCCCGGGAGTTGAAGCTTTCTTT	CSAGPGVEAFF
TRBV3-1/TRBV3-2	TRBJ1-1	.	.	TGTGCCAGCAGCCTAATCACCGGGGGGCTCACTGAAGCTTTCTTT	CASSLITGGLTEAFF
TRBV6-5	TRBJ1-2	TRBD1	.	TGTGCCAGCAATACGGAGGGGGCGAATGGCTACACCTTC	CASNTEGANGYTF
TRBV9	TRBJ1-6	.	few	TGTGCCAGCAGCGCCGGGACACGGGATTCACCCCTCCACTTT	CASSAGTRDSPLHF
TRBV6-1	TRBJ1-2	TRBD1	.	TGTGCCAGCAGTGCGGCCCCGGGACAGGGTAACTATGGCTACACCTTC	CASSAAPGQGNYGYTF
TRBV19	TRBJ2-2	.	.	TGTGCCAGTAGTAGCGCGAACACCGGGGAGCTGTTTTTT	CASSSANTGELFF
TRBV5-6	TRBJ1-2	TRBD1	.	TGTGCCAGCAGCGCCCGACAGGGTCAAAGGGGCTACACCTTC	CASSARQGQRGYTF
TRBV19	TRBJ2-3	.	.	TGTGCCACGAGACAGCTGCCCGGCACAGATACGCAGTATTTT	CATRQLPGTDTQYF
TRBV24-1	TRBJ1-4	TRBD1	.	TGTGCCACCAGTGATACCGAACAGGGGGGAGGAGAAAAACTGTTTTTT	CATSDTEQGGGEKLFF
TRBV11-1	TRBJ1-2	TRBD1	.	TGTGCCAGCAGCATAAACAGGGGGCAAACCTATGGCTACACCTTC	CASSINRGQTYGYTF
TRBV5-1	TRBJ1-2	TRBD1	.	TGCGCCAGCAGCCCCGGGACAGCTAACTATGGCTACACCTTC	CASSPGTANYGYTF
TRBV4-3	TRBJ2-7	.	.	TGCGCCAGCAGCCAAGGTCCACGGCTCCGGGACGGGGGATCCTACGAGCAGTACTTC	CASSQGPRLRDGGSYEQYF
TRBV6-1	TRBJ1-2	.	.	TGTGCCAGCAGTGATGTTACAGGGTTGGCTGGCTACACCTTC	CASSDVTGLAGYTF
TRBV2	TRBJ1-2	TRBD1	.	TGTGCCAGCAGTCAACCGACCGGGACAGGGGGCGCGAACTATGGCTACACCTTC	CASSQPTGTGGANYGYTF
TRBV11-2	TRBJ2-3	TRBD2	.	TGTGCCAGCAGCTTAGAAGGGAGGGAGGTAGATACGCAGTATTTT	CASSLEGREVDTQYF
TRBV9	TRBJ1-1	.	.	TGTGCCAGCAGCGTAGGGTCAGGTTGGAACACTGAAGCTTTCTTT	CASSVGSGWNTEAFF
TRBV2	TRBJ2-1	TRBD2	.	TGTGCCAGCATGGGGACTAGCGGGGGGGCCTACAATGAGCAGTTCTTC	CASMGTSGGAYNEQFF
TRBV20-1	TRBJ1-2	.	.	TGCAGTGCCCTAGTGGCGCCGGGCTACACCTTC	CSALVAPGYTF
TRBV5-5	TRBJ2-1	TRBD2	.	TGTGCCAGCAGCCCCGGACTAGCGATTAAGAATGAGCAGTTCTTC	CASSPGLAIKNEQFF
TRBV5-5	TRBJ2-7	.	few	TGTGCCAGCAGCTTGGGTGGGGCCCTCACCATGGGGGAGCAGTACTTC	CASSLGGALTMGEQYF
TRBV9	TRBJ2-2	TRBD2	.	TGTGCCAGCAGCGTAGCGACTAGCGGGGGGGCCTACACCGGGGAGCTGTTTTTT	CASSVATSGGAYTGELFF
TRBV24-1	TRBJ2-1	TRBD1	.	TGTGCCACCAGTGATCGAACCGCGGGACAGGGCCTCAATGAGCAGTTCTTC	CATSDRTAGQGLNEQFF
TRBV7-9	TRBJ2-1	TRBD2	.	TGTGCCAGCAGCATCCTTCTTCCGGGGGGGAATGAGCAGTTCTTC	CASSILLPGGNEQFF
TRBV5-1	TRBJ1-1	.	.	TGCGCCAGCAGCTTTGGCGGGGACACTGAAGCTTTCTTT	CASSFGGDTEAFF
TRBV9	TRBJ1-1	.	.	TGTGCCAGCAGCGTAGGTTACAGGGAGGGTGAAGCTTTCTTT	CASSVGYREGEAFF
TRBV5-1	TRBJ1-5	TRBD1	once	TGCGCCAGCAGCCCCACAGCAGGGGGTGGGCAGCCCCAGCATTTT	CASSPTAGGGQPQHF
TRBV4-2	TRBJ2-3	.	.	TGTGCCAGCAGCCAAGCGACAGGTGTCACAGATACGCAGTATTTT	CASSQATGVTDTQYF
TRBV28	TRBJ2-4	.	.	TGTGCCAGCAGTTGGGCCCTAGCCAAAAACATTCAGTACTTC	CASSWALAKNIQYF
TRBV6-5	TRBJ2-1	.	.	TGTGCCAGTCACAGGGACATGGGTGAGCAGTTCTTC	CASHRDMGEQFF
TRBV24-1	TRBJ2-2	TRBD2	.	TGTGCCACCAGTGACTTTAGCGGGACAAACACCGGGGAGCTGTTTTTT	CATSDFSGTNTGELFF
TRBV7-7	TRBJ2-1	.	.	TGTGCCAGCAGCCTACTTCTAGCGACGGAGCAGTTCTTC	CASSLLLATEQFF
TRBV2	TRBJ1-2	.	once	TGTGCCGCGGATGGCTACACCTTC	CAADGYTF
TRBV24-1	TRBJ1-1	.	once	TGTGCCACCAGCAAAACAGATCTTGGGAACACTGAAGCTTTCTTT	CATSKTDLGNTEAFF
TRBV7-2	TRBJ1-4	.	.	TGTGCCAGCAGCCTTAGGGCGGGGGAAAAACTGTTTTTT	CASSLRAGEKLFF
TRBV6-4	TRBJ2-1	.	.	TGTGCCAGCAGTGTGCGGGACTCGAGCTCCTACAATGAGCAGTTCTTC	CASSVRDSSSYNEQFF
TRBV5-6	TRBJ1-1	.	.	TGTGCCAGCAGCTTGGTGGAGGAGTTGAACACTGAAGCTTTCTTT	CASSLVEELNTEAFF
TRBV27	TRBJ2-7	TRBD1	.	TGTGCCAGCAAAACCTGGGGGACAGGGTTCGACGAGCAGTACTTC	CASKTWGTGFDEQYF
TRBV24-1	TRBJ1-1	.	.	TGTGCCACCCAGAGGGGGAGTGAAGCTTTCTTT	CATQRGSEAFF
TRBV9	TRBJ2-1	TRBD1	.	TGTGCCAGCAGCGTGCTCCCTATAGGACAGGGGGGAAGCAATGAGCAGTTCTTC	CASSVLPIGQGGSNEQFF
TRBV9	TRBJ2-3	.	.	TGTGCCAGCGCCAGGGACTTAACAGATACGCAGTATTTT	CASARDLTDTQYF
TRBV2	TRBJ1-5	TRBD1	.	TGTGCCAGCAGAGCCTATGGACAGGGAGGCAATCAGCCCCAGCATTTT	CASRAYGQGGNQPQHF
TRBV6-5	TRBJ1-5	.	.	TGTGCCAGCAGTCCCTCAGGGGTCCTAAATCAGCCCCAGCATTTT	CASSPSGVLNQPQHF